This T cell receptor beta chain was captured in a study of cytomegalovirus exposure and HLA in healthy donors. Overall study: The use of the same platform for the approximately 130 validation repertoires and the roughly 630 first-cohort repertoires was reported by a later analysis. General study findings and limits: Within the 100 to 150 validation repertoires, first-cohort TCR clusters tended to co-occur, according to a later analysis. Listed as cytomegalovirus-associated were approximately 160 TCR beta chains. The classifier, whose performance was assessed in both the original and validation cohorts, reportedly diagnosed cytomegalovirus status with high specificity and sensitivity.

About this clone: Its antigen is as yet unknown.

Germline CDR1 is SGHTA and CDR2 is FQGNSA. This CDR3 contains 14 residues. The V end lost 1 base, the J end lost 1 base, and 7 bases lay between the germline ends. The table came from immunoSEQ multiplex PCR; TCRdb's copy has only in-frame clones and leaves some out. The sample lists approximately 72,000 clones, 94% occurring once. The chain is built from TRBV7-2 and TRBJ1-1; the D is unclear. This TCR came from a woman aged 18 to 35 in good health and CMV-seronegative. Source material: PBMCs. CDR3 DNA: TGTGCCAGCAGCTTAGTATACGGGAACACTGAAGCTTTCTTT. Its translation: CASSLVYGNTEAFF.